Listed below are T cell receptor beta chains from one sample, sequenced in a study of T cells in Graves' hyperthyroidism and ophthalmopathy. In TCRdb, the multiplex PCR reads were re-called with MiXCR into one record per CDR3 protein. The top ten clones hold over 3.5% of a sample with more than 500,000 distinct CDR3 sequences, approximately 14% of them seen once. Sequences were obtained from blood. Every receptor here comes from a woman aged 35 to 49 with Graves' ophthalmopathy. Each CDR3 is given with its conserved first and last residue. D genes are given only for firm matches. Size values are once, few and many counts, or a class for expanded clones, and some rows have none.

j_gene | v_gene | d_gene | abundance | CDR3aa | CDR3nt
TRBJ2-7 | TRBV7-2 | TRBD2 | . | CASSAGLAVSYEQYF | TGTGCCAGCAGCGCGGGACTAGCGGTCTCCTACGAGCAGTACTTC
TRBJ2-7 | TRBV28 | TRBD2 | many | CASYAGGAPEWQYF | TGTGCCAGCTACGCGGGGGGGGCCCCGGAATGGCAGTACTTC
TRBJ2-6 | TRBV6-2/TRBV6-3 | TRBD1 | many | CASSYRGRTTESGANVLTF | TGTGCCAGCAGTTACAGGGGGCGGACGACGGAATCTGGGGCCAACGTCCTGACTTTC
TRBJ2-3 | TRBV4-1 | . | few | CASSQEPGLLTDTQYF | TGCGCCAGCAGCCAGGAACCGGGACTGCTCACAGATACGCAGTATTTT
TRBJ1-1 | TRBV25-1 | . | many | CASSEYNRGGTEAFF | TGTGCCAGCAGTGAATATAATAGAGGGGGCACTGAAGCTTTCTTT
TRBJ1-2 | TRBV6-5 | TRBD1 | many | CASSYSRQGVQGYTF | TGTGCCAGCAGTTACTCACGGCAGGGGGTCCAAGGCTACACCTTC
TRBJ2-4 | TRBV28 | TRBD2 | once | CASSRSGRAKQDQYF | TGTGCCAGCAGTCGTAGCGGGAGGGCCAAGCAGGATCAGTACTTC
TRBJ1-2 | TRBV27 | TRBD1 | many | CASSHGTGGDYGYTF | TGTGCCAGCAGTCACGGGACAGGGGGAGACTATGGCTACACCTTC
TRBJ2-3 | TRBV7-3 | TRBD2 | few | CASSLSLAGGRDTQYF | TGTGCCAGCAGCTTGTCCCTAGCGGGAGGGCGCGATACGCAGTATTTT
TRBJ1-1 | TRBV15 | . | many | CATSRELNTEAFF | TGTGCCACCAGCAGGGAGTTAAACACTGAAGCTTTCTTT
TRBJ2-2 | TRBV29-1 | TRBD2 | . | CSVLGSGSNTGELFF | TGCAGCGTTCTAGGCAGCGGGAGCAACACCGGGGAGCTGTTTTTT
TRBJ2-7 | TRBV28 | . | many | CASSNYGTHSSYEQYF | TGTGCCAGCAGTAATTACGGGACACATAGCTCCTACGAGCAGTACTTC
TRBJ1-1 | TRBV19 | . | many | CASSIFLWNTEAFF | TGTGCCAGTAGTATTTTCCTTTGGAACACTGAAGCTTTCTTT
TRBJ2-7 | TRBV19 | . | many | CASRRGVGDYEQYF | TGTGCCAGTAGACGGGGAGTTGGAGACTACGAGCAGTACTTC
TRBJ1-1 | TRBV4-1 | TRBD1 | . | CASSQGGDRDTEAFF | TGCGCCAGCAGCCAAGGGGGGGACAGAGACACTGAAGCTTTCTTT
TRBJ2-5 | TRBV25-1 | . | many | CASSERGFIETQYF | TGTGCCAGCAGTGAAAGGGGGTTTATTGAGACCCAGTACTTC
TRBJ2-7 | TRBV20-1 | . | few | CSATGDGLYEQYF | TGCAGTGCTACCGGGGACGGCCTCTACGAGCAGTACTTC
TRBJ2-2 | TRBV7-3 | . | many | CASSPTVGLANTGELFF | TGTGCCAGCAGCCCGACAGTGGGCCTCGCGAACACCGGGGAGCTGTTTTTT
TRBJ1-2 | TRBV25-1 | . | many | CASSEFAPTNREKTYGYTF | TGTGCCAGCAGTGAATTCGCACCCACAAACAGGGAGAAAACCTATGGCTACACCTTC
TRBJ2-7 | TRBV30 | . | few | CAWNPSSDGYEQYF | TGTGCCTGGAATCCCAGCTCGGACGGTTACGAGCAGTACTTC
TRBJ1-1 | TRBV5-1 | . | few | CASSFRTGMNTEAFF | TGCGCCAGCAGCTTTCGCACGGGTATGAACACTGAAGCTTTCTTT
TRBJ1-2 | TRBV28 | . | . | CASSWVTYGYTF | TGTGCCAGCAGTTGGGTCACCTATGGCTACACCTTC
TRBJ1-2 | TRBV6-1 | TRBD1 | many | CASSPWTGGDYGYTF | TGTGCCAGCAGTCCCTGGACAGGGGGCGACTATGGCTACACCTTC
TRBJ1-2 | TRBV28 | . | . | CASSTTRATDSYGYTF | TGTGCCAGCAGTACTACCCGGGCGACAGATAGCTATGGCTACACCTTC
TRBJ2-7 | TRBV7-2 | . | . | CASSMDGTGEQYF | TGTGCCAGCAGCATGGACGGGACGGGGGAGCAGTACTTC